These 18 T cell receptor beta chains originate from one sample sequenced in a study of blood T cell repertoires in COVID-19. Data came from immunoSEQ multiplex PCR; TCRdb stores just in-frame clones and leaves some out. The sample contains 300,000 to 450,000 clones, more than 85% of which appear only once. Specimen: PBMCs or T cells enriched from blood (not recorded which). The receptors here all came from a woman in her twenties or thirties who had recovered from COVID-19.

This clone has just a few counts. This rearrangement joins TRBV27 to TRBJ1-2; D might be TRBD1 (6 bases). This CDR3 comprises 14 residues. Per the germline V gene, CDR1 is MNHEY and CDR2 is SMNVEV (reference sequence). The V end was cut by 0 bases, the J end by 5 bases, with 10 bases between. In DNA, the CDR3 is TGTGCCAGCAGTTTATCGGGGACACTTTATGGCTACACCTTC. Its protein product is CASSLSGTLYGYTF.

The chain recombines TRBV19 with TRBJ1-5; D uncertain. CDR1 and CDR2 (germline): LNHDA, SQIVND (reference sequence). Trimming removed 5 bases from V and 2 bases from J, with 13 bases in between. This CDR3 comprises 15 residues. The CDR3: CASSPPSGGNQPQHF. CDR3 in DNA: TGTGCCAGTAGTCCCCCTTCGGGAGGCAATCAGCCCCAGCATTTT.

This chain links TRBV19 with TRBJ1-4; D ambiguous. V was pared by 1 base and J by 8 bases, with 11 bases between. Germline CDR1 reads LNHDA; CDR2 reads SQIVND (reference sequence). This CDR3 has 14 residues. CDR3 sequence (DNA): TGTGCCAGTAGTATAGTGAGGGTCGGAGAAAAACTGTTTTTT. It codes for CASSIVRVGEKLFF.

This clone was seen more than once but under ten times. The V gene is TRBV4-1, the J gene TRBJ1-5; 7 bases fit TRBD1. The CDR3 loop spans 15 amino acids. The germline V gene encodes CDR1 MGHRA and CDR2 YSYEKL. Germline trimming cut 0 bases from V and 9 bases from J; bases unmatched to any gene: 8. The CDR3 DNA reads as TGCGCCAGCAGCCAAGAATCGGGACAGTCCCTGCCCCAGCATTTT. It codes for CASSQESGQSLPQHF.

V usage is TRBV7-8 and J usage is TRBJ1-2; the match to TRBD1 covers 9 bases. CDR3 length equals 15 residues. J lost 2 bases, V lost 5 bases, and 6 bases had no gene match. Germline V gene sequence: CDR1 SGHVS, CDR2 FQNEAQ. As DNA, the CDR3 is TGTGCCAGCAGCGGGGGGACAGGGACCAACTATGGCTACACCTTC. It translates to CASSGGTGTNYGYTF.

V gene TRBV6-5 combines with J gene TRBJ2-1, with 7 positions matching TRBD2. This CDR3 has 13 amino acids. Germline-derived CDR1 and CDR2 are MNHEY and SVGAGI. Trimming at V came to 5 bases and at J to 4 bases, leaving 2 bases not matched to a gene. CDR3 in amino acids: CASSSGAYNEQFF. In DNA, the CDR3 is TGTGCCAGCAGTAGCGGGGCGTACAATGAGCAGTTCTTC.

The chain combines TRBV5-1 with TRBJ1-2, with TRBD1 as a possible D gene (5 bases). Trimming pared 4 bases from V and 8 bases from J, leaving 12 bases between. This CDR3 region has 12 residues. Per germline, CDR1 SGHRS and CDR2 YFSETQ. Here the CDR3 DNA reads TGCGCCAGCAGCCTCGCGGGGACGGGCTACACCTTC. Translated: CASSLAGTGYTF.

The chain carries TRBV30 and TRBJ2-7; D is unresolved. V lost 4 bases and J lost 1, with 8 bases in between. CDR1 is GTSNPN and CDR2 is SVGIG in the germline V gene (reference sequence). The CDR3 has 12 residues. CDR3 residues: CAWNRASYEQYF. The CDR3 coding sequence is TGTGCCTGGAACCGAGCGTCCTACGAGCAGTACTTC.

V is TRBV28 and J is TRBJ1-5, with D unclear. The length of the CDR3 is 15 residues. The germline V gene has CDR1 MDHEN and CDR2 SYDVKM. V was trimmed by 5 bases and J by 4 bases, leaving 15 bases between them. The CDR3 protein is CASSLFWPLNQPQHF. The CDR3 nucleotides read TGTGCCAGCAGTCTTTTTTGGCCCCTTAATCAGCCCCAGCATTTT.

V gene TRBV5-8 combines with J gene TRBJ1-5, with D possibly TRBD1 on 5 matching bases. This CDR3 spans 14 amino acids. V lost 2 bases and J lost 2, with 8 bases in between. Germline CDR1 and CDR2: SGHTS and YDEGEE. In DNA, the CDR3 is TGTGCCAGCAGCTTTAGACAGCGCAATCAGCCCCAGCATTTT. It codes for CASSFRQRNQPQHF.

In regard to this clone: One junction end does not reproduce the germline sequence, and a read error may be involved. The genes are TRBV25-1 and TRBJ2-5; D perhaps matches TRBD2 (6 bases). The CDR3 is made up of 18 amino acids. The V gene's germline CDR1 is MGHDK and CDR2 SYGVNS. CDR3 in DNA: TGTGCCAGCAGTCAATCCAAGGAGGGACCGATGCCAAGAGAGGCCCAGTACTTC. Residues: CASSQSKEGPMPREAQYF.

The CDR3 DNA sequence: TGCGCCAGCAGCCTGCAGGGCGAGGACATTCAGTACTTC. Encoded protein: CASSLQGEDIQYF. The rearrangement uses TRBV4-1 and TRBJ2-4; perhaps TRBD1 as D (5 bases). Germline V gene data show CDR1 as MGHRA and CDR2 as YSYEKL. This CDR3 has 13 amino acids. Trimming stripped 4 bases from V and 8 bases from J, with 12 bases between.

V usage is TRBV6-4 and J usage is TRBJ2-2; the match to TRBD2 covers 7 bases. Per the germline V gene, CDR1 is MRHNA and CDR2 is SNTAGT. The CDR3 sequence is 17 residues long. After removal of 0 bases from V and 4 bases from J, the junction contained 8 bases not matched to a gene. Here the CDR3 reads CASSDSAGSGVTGELFF. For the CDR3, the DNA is TGTGCCAGCAGTGACTCCGCAGGGAGCGGGGTCACCGGGGAGCTGTTTTTT.

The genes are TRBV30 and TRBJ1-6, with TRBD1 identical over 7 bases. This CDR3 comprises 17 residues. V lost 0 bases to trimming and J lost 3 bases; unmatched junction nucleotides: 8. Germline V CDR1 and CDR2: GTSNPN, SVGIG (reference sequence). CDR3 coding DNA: TGTGCCTGGAGTGTTGGGCCACAGGGGAACTATAATTCACCCCTCCACTTT. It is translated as CAWSVGPQGNYNSPLHF.

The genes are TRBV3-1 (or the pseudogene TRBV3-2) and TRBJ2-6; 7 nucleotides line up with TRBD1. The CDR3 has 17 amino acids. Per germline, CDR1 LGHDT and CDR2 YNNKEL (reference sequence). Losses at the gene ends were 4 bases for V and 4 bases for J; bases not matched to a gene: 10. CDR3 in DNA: TGTGCCAGCAGCCTGCGTATACAGGGGCGCGGGGCCAACGTCCTGACTTTC. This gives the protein CASSLRIQGRGANVLTF.

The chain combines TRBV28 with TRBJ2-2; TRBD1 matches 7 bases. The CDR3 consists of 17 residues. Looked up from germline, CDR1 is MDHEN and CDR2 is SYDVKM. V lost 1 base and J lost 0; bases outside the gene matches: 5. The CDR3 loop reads CASSLSRDRANTGELFF. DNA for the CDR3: TGTGCCAGCAGTTTATCTCGAGACAGGGCGAACACCGGGGAGCTGTTTTTT.

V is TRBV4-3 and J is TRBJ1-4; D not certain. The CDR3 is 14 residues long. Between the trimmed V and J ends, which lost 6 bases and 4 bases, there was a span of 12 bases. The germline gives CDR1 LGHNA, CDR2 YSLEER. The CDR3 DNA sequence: TGCGCCAGCAGTTTAGAACGGTATAATGAAAAACTGTTTTTT. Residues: CASSLERYNEKLFF.

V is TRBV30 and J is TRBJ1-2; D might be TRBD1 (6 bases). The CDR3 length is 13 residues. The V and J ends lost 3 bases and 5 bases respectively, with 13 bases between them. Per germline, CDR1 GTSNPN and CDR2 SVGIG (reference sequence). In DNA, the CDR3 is TGTGCCTGGAGACAAGATCAGGGGTATGGCTACACCTTC. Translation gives CAWRQDQGYGYTF.